The 2 T cell receptor beta chains reported below all come from one sample, sequenced in a study of blood T cell repertoires in COVID-19. Assay: immunoSEQ multiplex PCR; the TCRdb copy retains only in-frame clones and omits some. The sample lists tens of thousands of clones; roughly four fifths were seen once. The sequenced sample was peripheral blood. The receptor set was obtained from a woman aged 55-70 years with acute or convalescent COVID-19.

The V call is TRBV5-1, the J call TRBJ1-2; D gene unclear. Germline CDR1 SGHRS, CDR2 YFSETQ. CDR3 length: 15 residues. The V and J ends lost 0 bases and 1 base respectively, with 10 bases between them. The CDR3 bases are TGCGCCAGCAGCTTGGTCTCAGATAATAACTATGGCTACACCTTC. Translated, it gives CASSLVSDNNYGYTF.

DNA for the CDR3: TGTGCCAGCGGGACAGGGGGGCCTTTGAGTGAAAAACTGTTTTTT. Residues: CASGTGGPLSEKLFF. J is TRBJ1-4 and V is TRBV7-2; TRBD1 matches 11 bases. This CDR3 spans 15 amino acids. Trimming removed 8 bases from V and 7 bases from J; junction bases left unmatched: 9. Looked up from germline, CDR1 is SGHTA and CDR2 is FQGNSA. Full variable domain (remainder filled in from reference TRBV7-2 and TRBJ1-4): GAGVSQSPSNKVTEKGKDVELRCDPISGHTALYWYRQSLGQGLEFLIYFQGNSAPDKSGLPSDRFSAERTGGSVSTLTIQRTQQEDSAVYLCASGTGGPLSEKLFFGSGTQLSVL.